This section outlines one T cell receptor (beta chain) sequence together with its context. The antigen remains unidentified. The sample belongs to a study of radiotherapy plus CTLA-4 blockade in lung cancer. Study context: Among all patients, 18% showed objective responses, while roughly 31% had disease control.

Germline-derived CDR1 and CDR2 are SGHDN and FVKESK. The CDR3 spans 13 residues. V trimming: 7 bases; J trimming: 6 bases; junction bases outside the gene matches: 4. Clones were read by immunoSEQ multiplex PCR, and TCRdb kept only the in-frame ones, dropping some. The profile shows tens of thousands of clones, roughly three quarters of them singletons. Study findings and constraints: There was expansion of tumor-derived TCR clones in blood after radiotherapy plus ipilimumab.

The study gave focal radiation plus ipilimumab CTLA-4 blockade to patients with chemo-refractory metastatic non-small-cell lung cancer. Sequences were derived from peripheral blood, sampled from a patient treated with radiotherapy plus ipilimumab. The rearrangement links TRBV14 to TRBJ2-7; 12 positions agree with TRBD1. The source of this sequence is a human donor with non-small cell lung cancer whose response to radiotherapy plus ipilimumab could not be evaluated. This CDR3 reads CASMGQGAIEQYF. The CDR3 region has the DNA TGTGCCAGCATGGGACAGGGGGCTATCGAGCAGTACTTC.